The 13 T cell receptor beta chains below all came from one sample that was sequenced in a study of cytomegalovirus exposure and HLA in healthy donors. PCR amplification relied on 60 Vbeta primers (plus 13 Jbeta primers). Here immunoSEQ multiplex PCR was the method, and the copy in TCRdb shows in-frame clones only, minus some. This sample carries 100,000 or so clones, about 74% of them seen once, and the ten largest clones take 4.8%. Sequences were obtained from PBMCs. The receptors come from a young woman in good health and CMV-seropositive.

This clone has only a few counts. V and J are TRBV21-1 and TRBJ2-7; the table gives TRBD2 as D, unverified against the DNA. TRBV21-1 is a pseudogene. There are 16 residues in the CDR3. The CDR3 here is CASSPRLAGNSYEQYF. CDR3 DNA sequence: TGTGCCAGCAGCCCAAGACTAGCGGGAAATTCCTACGAGCAGTACTTC.

The genes are TRBV27 and TRBJ2-5; a possible D gene is TRBD2 (6 bases). CDR1 is MNHEY, CDR2 SMNVEV, per germline (reference sequence). V was cut by 0 bases and J by 1 base, with 15 bases left in between. The CDR3 is made up of 17 amino acids. The CDR3 bases are TGTGCCAGCAGTTTATCTGTGGGGGGAGGCCTCCAAGAGACCCAGTACTTC. Protein product: CASSLSVGGGLQETQYF.

The rearrangement joins TRBV5-1 to TRBJ2-1; D ambiguous. Germline V CDR1 and CDR2: SGHRS, YFSETQ. This CDR3 region has 15 residues. V was trimmed by 0 bases and J by 0 bases, leaving 7 bases between them. The CDR3 reads CASSLGLSSYNEQFF. CDR3 nucleotide sequence: TGCGCCAGCAGCTTGGGACTTAGCTCCTACAATGAGCAGTTCTTC.

CDR3 sequence (DNA): TGCGCCAGCAGCCAAGATAGCGGGAAGGACCAGTACTTC. It encodes CASSQDSGKDQYF. This rearrangement joins TRBV4-3 to TRBJ2-5, with TRBD2 matching over 8 bases. V lost 0 bases and J lost 10; bases outside the gene matches: 4. The CDR3 runs 13 residues. Germline lookup yields CDR1 LGHNA and CDR2 YSLEER.

The CDR3 region is CASSLAHGDIQYF. The CDR3 region has the DNA TGTGCCAGCAGCTTGGCCCACGGGGACATTCAGTACTTC. The chain has TRBV5-6 and TRBJ2-4, with D possibly matching TRBD2 (5 bases). The CDR3 is 13 residues long. Trimming removed 0 bases at V and 8 bases at J, with 9 bases between. Germline CDR1 reads SGHDT; CDR2 reads YYEEEE. The complete variable domain, with remaining parts taken from reference TRBV5-6 and TRBJ2-4, reads DAGVTQSPTHLIKTRGQQVTLRCSPKSGHDTVSWYQQALGQGPQFIFQYYEEEERQRGNFPDRFSGHQFPNYSSELNVNALLLGDSALYLCASSLAHGDIQYFGAGTRLSVL.

The V and J genes are TRBV4-3 and TRBJ2-7; TRBD1 matches 7 bases. Germline V CDR1 and CDR2: LGHNA, YSLEER. This CDR3 spans 16 amino acids. V dropped 4 bases and J dropped 3; count of bases not matched to a gene: 12. In nucleotides, the CDR3 is TGCGCCAGCAGCCCGGGTAGGGGGACAGCCATCTACGAGCAGTACTTC. As protein: CASSPGRGTAIYEQYF.

The sample holds a few counts of this clone. The chain has TRBV6-5 and TRBJ2-5; 12 bases agree with TRBD2. CDR1 and CDR2 from the germline V gene are MNHEY and SVGAGI. The J segment lost 4 bases and the V segment lost 0 bases, leaving 0 bases of the junction unmatched. The length of the CDR3 is 15 residues. DNA of the CDR3: TGTGCCAGCAGTTACTCGACTAGCGGGAGAGAGACCCAGTACTTC. It is translated as CASSYSTSGRETQYF.

The rearrangement uses TRBV19 and TRBJ1-1, with 8 bases fitting TRBD1. CDR3 length: 14 residues. Trimming took 3 bases from V and 4 from J; bases not matched to a gene: 4. Germline V gene data show CDR1 as LNHDA and CDR2 as SQIVND (reference sequence). CDR3 residues: CASSIKQGGTEAFF. DNA of the CDR3: TGTGCCAGTAGTATTAAACAGGGGGGCACTGAAGCTTTCTTT.

The chain joins TRBV5-8 to TRBJ2-1, with 10 bases fitting TRBD1. The CDR3 spans 17 residues. The V gene's germline CDR1 is SGHTS and CDR2 YDEGEE. The trim removed 2 bases at V and 2 bases at J, leaving 7 bases unmatched. CDR3 amino acids: CASSLKRQGATYNEQFF. The CDR3, as DNA: TGTGCCAGCAGCTTAAAACGACAGGGGGCTACCTACAATGAGCAGTTCTTC.

V usage is TRBV10-3 and J usage is TRBJ2-2, with D tentatively TRBD2 (6 bases). The CDR3 has 15 residues. With 5 bases removed from V and 6 bases from J, the gap between germline ends came to 16 bases. Germline CDR1 and CDR2: ENHRY and SYGVKD. The CDR3 sequence: CAISFAGSGAGELFF. In DNA form, the CDR3 reads TGTGCCATCAGTTTCGCGGGATCCGGGGCCGGGGAGCTGTTTTTT.

This clone was observed a single time. The chain is built from TRBV4-3 and TRBJ1-4; a possible D gene is TRBD1 (6 bases). Germline lookup yields CDR1 LGHNA and CDR2 YSLEER. This CDR3 comprises 14 residues. V lost 0 bases, J lost 7 bases, and 9 bases lay in between. The CDR3 bases are TGCGCCAGCAGCCAAGATTTCAGGGGTGAAAAACTGTTTTTT. Translating it yields CASSQDFRGEKLFF.

This clone has just a few counts. The chain employs TRBV6-6 and TRBJ2-7; 12 nucleotides match TRBD2. The CDR3 has 13 amino acids. V lost 6 bases to trimming and J lost 5 bases; unmatched junction nucleotides: 2. Germline loops: CDR1 MNHNY, CDR2 SVGAGI (reference sequence). The CDR3 here is CASRRLAGDEQYF. The CDR3 nucleotides are TGTGCCAGCAGACGACTAGCGGGAGACGAGCAGTACTTC.

This rearrangement joins TRBV9 to TRBJ2-6; D might be TRBD2 (5 bases). V lost 0 bases, J lost 2 bases, and 12 bases lay in between. The CDR3 extends over 17 amino acids. Germline CDR1 and CDR2: SGDLS and YYNGEE. CDR3 in amino acids: CASSVAPFGAGANVLTF. DNA for the CDR3: TGTGCCAGCAGCGTAGCCCCCTTCGGGGCTGGGGCCAACGTCCTGACTTTC.